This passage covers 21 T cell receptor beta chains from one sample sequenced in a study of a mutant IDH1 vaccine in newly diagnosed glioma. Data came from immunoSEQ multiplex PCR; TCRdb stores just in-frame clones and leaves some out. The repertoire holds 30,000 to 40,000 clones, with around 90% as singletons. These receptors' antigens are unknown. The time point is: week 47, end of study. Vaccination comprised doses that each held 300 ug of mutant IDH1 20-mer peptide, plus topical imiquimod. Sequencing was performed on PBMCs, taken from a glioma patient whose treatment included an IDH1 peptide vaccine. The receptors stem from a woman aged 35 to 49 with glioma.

Here the CDR3 reads CASTLNSSGTNTGELFF. For the CDR3, the DNA is TGTGCCAGCACCCTCAACTCTAGCGGGACGAACACCGGGGAGCTGTTTTTT. The V call is TRBV7-9, the J call TRBJ2-2; TRBD2 aligns across 9 bases. Germline CDR1 is SEHNR and CDR2 is FQNEAQ (reference sequence). The V gene end was trimmed by 7 bases and the J gene end by 0 bases; junction bases not matched to a gene: 9. The CDR3 runs to 17 residues.

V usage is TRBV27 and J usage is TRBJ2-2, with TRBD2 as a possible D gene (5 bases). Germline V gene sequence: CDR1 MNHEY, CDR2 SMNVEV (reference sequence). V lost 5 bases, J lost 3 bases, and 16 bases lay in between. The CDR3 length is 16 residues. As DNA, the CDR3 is TGTGCCAGCAGTCCCAATCCTCCGGGATACACCGGGGAGCTGTTTTTT. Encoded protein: CASSPNPPGYTGELFF.

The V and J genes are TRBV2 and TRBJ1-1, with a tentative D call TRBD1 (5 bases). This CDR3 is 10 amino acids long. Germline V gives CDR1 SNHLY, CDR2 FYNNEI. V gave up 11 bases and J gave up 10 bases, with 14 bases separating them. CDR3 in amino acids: CASSDSRAFF. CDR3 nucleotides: TGTGCCTCCTCAGACAGTCGAGCTTTCTTT.

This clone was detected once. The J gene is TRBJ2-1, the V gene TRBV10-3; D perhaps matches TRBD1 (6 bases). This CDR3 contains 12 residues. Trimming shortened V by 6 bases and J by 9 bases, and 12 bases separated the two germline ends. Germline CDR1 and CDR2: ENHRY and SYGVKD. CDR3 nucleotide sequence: TGTGCCATCAGCGGAGCAGGGGTTGAGCAGTTCTTC. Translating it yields CAISGAGVEQFF.

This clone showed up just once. The CDR3 nucleotides read TGCAGCGTTGGGAGTCTGCGCGACCTGAACACTGAAGCTTTCTTT. This translates into CSVGSLRDLNTEAFF. This chain uses TRBV29-1 with TRBJ1-1; D ambiguous. The germline V gene encodes CDR1 SQVTM and CDR2 ANQGSEA. This CDR3 comprises 15 residues. Trimming removed 4 bases at V and 0 bases at J, with 15 bases between.

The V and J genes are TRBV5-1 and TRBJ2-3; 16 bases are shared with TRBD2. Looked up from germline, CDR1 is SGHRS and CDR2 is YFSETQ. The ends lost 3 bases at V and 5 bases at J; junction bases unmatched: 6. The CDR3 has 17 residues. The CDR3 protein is CASSWGLAGGPGDTQYF. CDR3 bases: TGCGCCAGCAGCTGGGGACTAGCGGGAGGGCCCGGAGATACGCAGTATTTT. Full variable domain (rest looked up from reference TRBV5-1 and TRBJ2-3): KAGVTQTPRYLIKTRGQQVTLSCSPISGHRSVSWYQQTPGQGLQFLFEYFSETQRNKGNFPGRFSGRQFSNSRSEMNVSTLELGDSALYLCASSWGLAGGPGDTQYFGPGTRLTVL.

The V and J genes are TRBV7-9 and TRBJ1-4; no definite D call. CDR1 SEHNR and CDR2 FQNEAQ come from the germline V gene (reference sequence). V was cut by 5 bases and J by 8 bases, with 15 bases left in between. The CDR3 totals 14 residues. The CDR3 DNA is TGTGCCAGCAGCCCCGGGCGAGGGAGAGAAAAACTGTTTTTT. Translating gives CASSPGRGREKLFF.

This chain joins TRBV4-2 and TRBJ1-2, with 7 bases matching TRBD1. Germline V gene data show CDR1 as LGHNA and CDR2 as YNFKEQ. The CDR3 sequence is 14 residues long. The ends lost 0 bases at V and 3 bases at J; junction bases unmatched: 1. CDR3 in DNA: TGTGCCAGCAGCCAAGATGGACAGGACTATGGCTACACCTTC. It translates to CASSQDGQDYGYTF.

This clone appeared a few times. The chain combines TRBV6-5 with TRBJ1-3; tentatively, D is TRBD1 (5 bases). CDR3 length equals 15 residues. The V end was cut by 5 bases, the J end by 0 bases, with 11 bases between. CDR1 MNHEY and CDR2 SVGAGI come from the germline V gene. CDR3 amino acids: CASSIQALSGNTIYF. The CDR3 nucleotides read TGTGCCAGCAGTATACAGGCTCTCTCTGGAAACACCATATATTTT.

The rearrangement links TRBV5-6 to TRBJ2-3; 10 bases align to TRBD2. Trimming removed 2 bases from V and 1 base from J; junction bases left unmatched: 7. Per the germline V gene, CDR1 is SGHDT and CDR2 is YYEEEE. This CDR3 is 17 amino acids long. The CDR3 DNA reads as TGTGCCAGCAGCTTCAAGCGGGGGGGCCAGGGCACAGATACGCAGTATTTT. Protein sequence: CASSFKRGGQGTDTQYF. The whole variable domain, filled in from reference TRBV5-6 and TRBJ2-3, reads DAGVTQSPTHLIKTRGQQVTLRCSPKSGHDTVSWYQQALGQGPQFIFQYYEEEERQRGNFPDRFSGHQFPNYSSELNVNALLLGDSALYLCASSFKRGGQGTDTQYFGPGTRLTVL.

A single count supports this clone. In nucleotides, the CDR3 is TGTGCCAGCAGCTCCACAGGGACCGGGGAGCTGTTTTTT. Residues: CASSSTGTGELFF. J is TRBJ2-2 and V is TRBV7-2; TRBD1 is a possible D gene (6 bases). Germline CDR1 is SGHTA and CDR2 is FQGNSA. The CDR3 runs 13 residues. The germline V and J ends were trimmed by 4 bases and 5 bases, with 8 bases remaining between them.

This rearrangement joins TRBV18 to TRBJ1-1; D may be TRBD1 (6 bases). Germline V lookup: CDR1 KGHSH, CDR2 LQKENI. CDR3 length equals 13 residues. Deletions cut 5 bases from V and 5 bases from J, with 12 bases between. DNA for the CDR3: TGTGCCAGCTCAGTACAGGGAAGGACTGAAGCTTTCTTT. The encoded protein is CASSVQGRTEAFF.

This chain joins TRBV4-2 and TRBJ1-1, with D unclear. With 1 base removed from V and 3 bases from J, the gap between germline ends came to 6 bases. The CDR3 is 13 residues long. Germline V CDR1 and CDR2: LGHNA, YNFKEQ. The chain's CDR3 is CASSQGLYTEAFF. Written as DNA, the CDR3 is TGTGCCAGCAGCCAAGGGCTGTACACTGAAGCTTTCTTT.

The CDR3 region has the DNA TGTGCCAGCAGCTCCGGGACAGGTTTTCGTTACAAGGACACTGAAGCTTTCTTT. Protein sequence: CASSSGTGFRYKDTEAFF. The rearrangement links TRBV11-2 to TRBJ1-1; 8 bases line up with TRBD1. The germline gives CDR1 SGHAT, CDR2 FQNNGV. This CDR3 region has 18 residues. After removal of 4 bases from V and 3 bases from J, the junction contained 16 bases not matched to a gene. The whole variable domain, filled in from reference TRBV11-2 and TRBJ1-1, reads EAGVAQSPRYKIIEKRQSVAFWCNPISGHATLYWYQQILGQGPKLLIQFQNNGVVDDSQLPKDRFSAERLKGVDSTLKIQPAKLEDSAVYLCASSSGTGFRYKDTEAFFGQGTRLTVV.

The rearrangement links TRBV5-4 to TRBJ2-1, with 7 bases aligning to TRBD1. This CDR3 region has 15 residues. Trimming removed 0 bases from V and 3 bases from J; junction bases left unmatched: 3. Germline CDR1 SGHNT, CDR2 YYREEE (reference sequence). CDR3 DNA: TGTGCCAGCAGCTTGGGAGGGGGCGGCTACAATGAGCAGTTCTTC. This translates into CASSLGGGGYNEQFF.

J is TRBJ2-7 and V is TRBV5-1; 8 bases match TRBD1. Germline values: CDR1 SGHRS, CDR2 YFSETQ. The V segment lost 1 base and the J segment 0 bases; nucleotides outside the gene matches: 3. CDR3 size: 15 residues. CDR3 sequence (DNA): TGCGCCAGCAGCTTGACCACAGGGGGCTCCTACGAGCAGTACTTC. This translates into CASSLTTGGSYEQYF.

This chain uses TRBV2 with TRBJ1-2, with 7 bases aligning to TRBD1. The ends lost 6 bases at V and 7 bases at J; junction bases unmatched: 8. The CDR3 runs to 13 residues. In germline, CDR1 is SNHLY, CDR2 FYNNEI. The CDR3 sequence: CASRRDRDSGYTF. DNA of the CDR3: TGTGCCAGCAGACGAGACAGGGACTCTGGCTACACCTTC. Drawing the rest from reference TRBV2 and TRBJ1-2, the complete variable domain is EPEVTQTPSHQVTQMGQEVILRCVPISNHLYFYWYRQILGQKVEFLVSFYNNEISEKSEIFDDQFSVERPDGSNFTLKIRSTKLEDSAMYFCASRRDRDSGYTFGSGTRLTVV.

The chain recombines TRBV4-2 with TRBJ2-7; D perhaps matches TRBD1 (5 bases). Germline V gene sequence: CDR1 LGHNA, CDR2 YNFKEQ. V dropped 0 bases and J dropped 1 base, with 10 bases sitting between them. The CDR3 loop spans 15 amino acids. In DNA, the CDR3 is TGTGCCAGCAGCCAAGAGGGGCCAATGTCCTACGAGCAGTACTTC. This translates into CASSQEGPMSYEQYF.

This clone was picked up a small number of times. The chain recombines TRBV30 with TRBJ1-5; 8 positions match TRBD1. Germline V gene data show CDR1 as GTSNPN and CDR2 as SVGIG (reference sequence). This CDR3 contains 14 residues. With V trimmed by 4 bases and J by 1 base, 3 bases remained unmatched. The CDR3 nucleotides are TGTGCCTGGACACAGGGGGGGAGCAATCAGCCCCAGCATTTT. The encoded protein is CAWTQGGSNQPQHF. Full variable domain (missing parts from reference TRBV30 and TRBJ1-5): SQTIHQWPATLVQPVGSPLSLECTVEGTSNPNLYWYRQAAGRGLQLLFYSVGIGQISSEVPQNLSASRPQDRQFILSSKKLLLSDSGFYLCAWTQGGSNQPQHFGDGTRLSIL.

CDR3 sequence: CASSQERAGAANEKLFF. CDR3 coding DNA: TGCGCCAGCAGCCAAGAGCGGGCGGGAGCGGCTAATGAAAAACTGTTTTTT. This rearrangement joins TRBV4-1 to TRBJ1-4; D unclear. Germline-derived CDR1 and CDR2 are MGHRA and YSYEKL. The V end was cut by 0 bases, the J end by 3 bases, with 14 bases between. The CDR3 consists of 17 residues.

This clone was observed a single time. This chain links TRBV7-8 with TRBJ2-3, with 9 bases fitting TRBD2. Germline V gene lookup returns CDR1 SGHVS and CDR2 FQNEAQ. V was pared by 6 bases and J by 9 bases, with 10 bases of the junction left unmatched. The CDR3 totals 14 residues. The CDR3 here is CASSSISSGDTQYF. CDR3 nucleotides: TGTGCCAGCAGTAGTATATCTAGCGGGGACACGCAGTATTTT.